Given below is one T cell receptor beta chain in context. The data are from a study of molecular identifiers for immune sequencing clone quantification. Study overall: Replicate experiments took RNA from 20,000 or 100,000 naive CD8 cells, divided it five ways and sequenced four.

MiXCR, run by TCRdb on the PCR reads, gives a single entry per CDR3 protein. The repertoire includes some 580,000 distinct CDR3 sequences, roughly 23% of them detected once, and about 0.84% sits in the top ten. The CD8+CD4-CCR7+CD45RA+ phenotype defined the sorted naive CD8 T cells. Germline-derived CDR1 and CDR2 are SEHNR and FQNEAQ (reference sequence). The CDR3 length is 15 residues. V lost 3 bases, J lost 4 bases, and 14 bases lay in between. The receptor was isolated from a human donor in good health. Some libraries in this study had Jurkat cell RNA spiked in. The chain is built from TRBV7-9 and TRBJ2-3, with D possibly TRBD2 on 7 matching bases. The source material was naive CD8+ T cells from blood, with Jurkat cell RNA spiked in. Stated subset: FACS-sorted CD8+CD4-CCR7+CD45RA+ naive T cells. The CDR3 spells CASSLLGGGADTQYF. The CDR3 region has the DNA TGTGCCAGCAGCTTGTTAGGGGGAGGGGCAGATACGCAGTATTTT.